This TCR beta chain was observed in a study of OX40 agonist ivuxolimab in advanced cancers. Study overall: Patients received ivuxolimab, an agonistic anti-OX40 (CD134) antibody. While on treatment, patients had intravenous ivuxolimab at 0.01 to 10 mg/kg every 2 weeks.

Study-wide points: The expanded peripheral T cells' antigen specificity was not determined.

Concerning this clone: Antigen unknown.

Germline CDR1 is ENHRY and CDR2 is SYGVKD. The CDR3 is 13 residues long. V lost 4 bases and J lost 6, with 9 bases in between. Profiling relied on immunoSEQ multiplex PCR, and the TCRdb table lists in-frame clones only, not all of them. The sample includes under 150,000 clones, roughly nine tenths of them seen just once. The V gene is TRBV10-3, the J gene TRBJ2-2; the D is unclear. This TCR came from an adult with an advanced solid tumor such as melanoma, head and neck, liver or kidney cancer. The material was CD4+ or CD8+ T cells sorted from blood, obtained in a trial of the OX40 agonist ivuxolimab. The CDR3 DNA reads as TGTGCCATCAGTGGATTTATGGCCGGGGAGCTGTTTTTT. Its translation is CAISGFMAGELFF.